These 28 T cell receptor beta chains came from one sample sequenced in a study of blood T cell repertoires in COVID-19. Sequenced by immunoSEQ multiplex PCR; TCRdb stores in-frame clones only, minus some. The repertoire holds approximately 140,000 clones, with roughly 90% as singletons. Material for sequencing was PBMCs or T cells enriched from blood (not recorded which). These receptors were obtained from a woman in her 30s with acute COVID-19.

The chain has TRBV12-3 or TRBV12-4 and TRBJ1-2, with 8 bases matching TRBD1. CDR3 length: 13 residues. Trimming cost V 3 bases and J 6 bases; bases outside gene matches: 3. CDR3: CASSLNRGDGYTF. DNA for the CDR3: TGTGCCAGCAGTTTGAACAGGGGGGATGGCTACACCTTC.

This chain connects TRBV10-3 to TRBJ1-1; unclear D gene. Trimming removed 2 bases at V and 0 bases at J, with 10 bases between. Germline V gene data show CDR1 as ENHRY and CDR2 as SYGVKD. CDR3 length equals 15 residues. The chain's CDR3 is CAISESGNMNTEAFF. The CDR3 DNA follows: TGTGCCATCAGTGAGAGCGGGAACATGAACACTGAAGCTTTCTTT.

The chain is built from TRBV28 and TRBJ2-5, with D tentatively TRBD1 (6 bases). V dropped 8 bases and J dropped 0 bases, with 10 bases sitting between them. Germline V gives CDR1 MDHEN, CDR2 SYDVKM. The CDR3 extends over 13 amino acids. The CDR3 loop reads CASGWGHQETQYF. For the CDR3, the DNA is TGTGCCAGCGGTTGGGGGCACCAAGAGACCCAGTACTTC.

J is TRBJ1-2 and V is TRBV27; no reliable D call. With 6 bases removed from V and 8 bases from J, the gap between germline ends came to 16 bases. This CDR3 is 13 amino acids long. Germline V gene sequence: CDR1 MNHEY, CDR2 SMNVEV (reference sequence). CDR3 residues: CASRSSGKGGYTF. The CDR3 nucleotides are TGTGCCAGCAGATCCTCCGGGAAAGGCGGCTACACCTTC.

V gene TRBV3-1 (or the pseudogene TRBV3-2) combines with J gene TRBJ1-6; weak D call: TRBD1 (6 bases). Between the trimmed V and J ends, which lost 2 bases and 0 bases, there was a span of 8 bases. Germline CDR1 LGHDT, CDR2 YNNKEL (reference sequence). The CDR3 is made up of 16 amino acids. CDR3 DNA sequence: TGTGCCAGCAGCCAACAGGGGAGCTCCTATAATTCACCCCTCCACTTT. This encodes CASSQQGSSYNSPLHF.

The chain joins TRBV7-9 to TRBJ2-5; 9 bases align to TRBD1. J lost 4 bases, V lost 4 bases, and 4 bases had no gene match. The CDR3 is 14 residues long. Germline CDR1 reads SEHNR; CDR2 reads FQNEAQ (reference sequence). CDR3 amino acids: CASSSPGQGETQYF. In DNA form, the CDR3 reads TGTGCCAGCAGCTCACCGGGACAGGGAGAGACCCAGTACTTC. The full variable domain, with the rest looked up from reference TRBV7-9 and TRBJ2-5, is DTGVSQNPRHKITKRGQNVTFRCDPISEHNRLYWYRQTLGQGPEFLTYFQNEAQLEKSRLLSDRFSAERPKGSFSTLEIQRTEQGDSAMYLCASSSPGQGETQYFGPGTRLLVL.

This rearrangement joins TRBV7-9 to TRBJ1-1; TRBD1 matches 7 bases. V dropped 3 bases and J dropped 6; count of bases not matched to a gene: 1. The CDR3 is 12 amino acids. Germline V gene data show CDR1 as SEHNR and CDR2 as FQNEAQ (reference sequence). The chain's CDR3 is CASSFQGAEAFF. The CDR3, as DNA: TGTGCCAGCAGCTTTCAGGGGGCTGAAGCTTTCTTT. Full variable domain (remainder filled in from reference TRBV7-9 and TRBJ1-1): DTGVSQNPRHKITKRGQNVTFRCDPISEHNRLYWYRQTLGQGPEFLTYFQNEAQLEKSRLLSDRFSAERPKGSFSTLEIQRTEQGDSAMYLCASSFQGAEAFFGQGTRLTVV.

The CDR3, as DNA: TGTGCCAGTAGCCCGACAGGGTACCAAGAGACCCAGTACTTC. Translating gives CASSPTGYQETQYF. The chain joins TRBV19 to TRBJ2-5; 7 bases align to TRBD1. Germline V gives CDR1 LNHDA, CDR2 SQIVND (reference sequence). The CDR3 runs 14 residues. V shed 6 bases, J shed 0 bases, and the junction held 4 bases outside the gene matches.

The sample holds a few counts of this clone. This chain joins TRBV30 and TRBJ1-1; D might be TRBD1 (6 bases). Trimming cost V 3 bases and J 6 bases, with 17 bases left between them. This CDR3 contains 14 residues. Per the germline V gene, CDR1 is GTSNPN and CDR2 is SVGIG (reference sequence). The CDR3 coding sequence is TGTGCCTGGAGGTCCCAGGGGACGAAGGCTGAAGCTTTCTTT. Protein sequence: CAWRSQGTKAEAFF.

J is TRBJ2-7 and V is TRBV10-3; D is possibly TRBD2 (5 bases). V lost 8 bases and J lost 2, with 10 bases in between. In germline, CDR1 is ENHRY, CDR2 SYGVKD. This CDR3 has 12 amino acids. CDR3: CAIQTGAYEQYF. The CDR3 region has the DNA TGTGCCATCCAGACCGGGGCCTACGAGCAGTACTTC.

V usage is TRBV25-1 and J usage is TRBJ2-7; D not certain. The V and J ends lost 3 bases and 1 base respectively, with 10 bases between them. Germline V gene lookup returns CDR1 MGHDK and CDR2 SYGVNS. The CDR3 runs 14 residues. CDR3 sequence reads: CASSDRLDSYEQYF. The CDR3 DNA follows: TGTGCCAGCAGTGACAGGCTGGATTCCTACGAGCAGTACTTC.

CDR3 sequence (DNA): TGTGCCAGCAGTATACAGGGGAGTCCGAACACCGGGGAGCTGTTTTTT. This sequence encodes CASSIQGSPNTGELFF. The chain uses TRBV11-2 and TRBJ2-2; 7 bases match TRBD1. The CDR3 length is 16 residues. The V gene's germline CDR1 is SGHAT and CDR2 FQNNGV. J lost 0 bases, V lost 6 bases, and 7 bases had no gene match.

The V call is TRBV6-4, the J call TRBJ2-2; tentatively, D is TRBD1 (5 bases). V dropped 2 bases and J dropped 4 bases, with 5 bases sitting between them. The CDR3 runs 13 residues. CDR1 MRHNA and CDR2 SNTAGT come from the germline V gene. CDR3 loop: CASSDRGTGELFF. The CDR3 DNA reads TGTGCCAGCAGTGACAGGGGCACCGGGGAGCTGTTTTTT.

The rearrangement uses TRBV7-2 and TRBJ2-7, with 7 bases lining up with TRBD1. This CDR3 contains 12 residues. V gave up 6 bases and J gave up 3 bases; unmatched junction bases: 2. CDR1 and CDR2 (germline): SGHTA, FQGNSA. The CDR3 region is CASRGQNYEQYF. In DNA, the CDR3 is TGTGCCAGCAGGGGACAGAACTACGAGCAGTACTTC.

The chain is built from TRBV5-6 and TRBJ1-5, with D unresolved. Germline V gene data show CDR1 as SGHDT and CDR2 as YYEEEE. V was clipped by 7 bases and J by 2 bases, with 16 bases between them. The CDR3 is made up of 15 amino acids. CDR3 nucleotides: TGTGCCAGCTCGCGCGGTACATTTGGCAATCAGCCCCAGCATTTT. Translating it yields CASSRGTFGNQPQHF.

This sequence joins TRBV5-6 and TRBJ2-5, with 7 bases identical to TRBD1. The CDR3 spans 16 residues. Germline V gene lookup returns CDR1 SGHDT and CDR2 YYEEEE. Losses at the gene ends were 1 base for V and 1 base for J; bases not matched to a gene: 7. The CDR3 bases are TGTGCCAGCAGCTTGCTGTGGACAGGCACCCAAGAGACCCAGTACTTC. It codes for CASSLLWTGTQETQYF. The entire variable domain, with the rest obtained from reference TRBV5-6 and TRBJ2-5, is as follows: DAGVTQSPTHLIKTRGQQVTLRCSPKSGHDTVSWYQQALGQGPQFIFQYYEEEERQRGNFPDRFSGHQFPNYSSELNVNALLLGDSALYLCASSLLWTGTQETQYFGPGTRLLVL.

Only a few counts were recorded for this clone. This chain connects TRBV18 to TRBJ1-1, with 9 bases fitting TRBD1. The germline V gene encodes CDR1 KGHSH and CDR2 LQKENI. The V and J ends lost 3 bases and 5 bases, in that order; junction bases with no gene match: 7. The CDR3 extends over 15 amino acids. CDR3 in DNA: TGTGCCAGCTCACCGGGACAGGGCAGTGGGACTGAAGCTTTCTTT. It codes for CASSPGQGSGTEAFF.

The chain is built from TRBV7-9 and TRBJ2-1; the D is unclear. V lost 3 bases and J 10 bases, leaving 10 bases between the germline ends. The CDR3 covers 12 residues. The germline CDR1 and CDR2 sequences are SEHNR and FQNEAQ (reference sequence). The CDR3 region has the DNA TGTGCCAGCAGCTTTGAGGAGCGAGAGCAGTTCTTC. Its protein is CASSFEEREQFF.

This chain uses TRBV5-1 with TRBJ2-4, with 9 bases that match TRBD1. The trim removed 7 bases at V and 6 bases at J, leaving 8 bases unmatched. Germline V gives CDR1 SGHRS, CDR2 YFSETQ. CDR3 length: 14 amino acids. DNA of the CDR3: TGCGCCAGCCGGACACAGGGGGCGTTAAACATTCAGTACTTC. This translates into CASRTQGALNIQYF.

This clone is medium-sized in the sample. The J gene is TRBJ2-5, the V gene TRBV24-1, with 15 bases that match TRBD2. V lost 9 bases, J lost 3 bases, and 7 bases stayed unmatched. The germline CDR1 and CDR2 sequences are KGHDR and SFDVKD. There are 16 residues in the CDR3. Here the CDR3 DNA reads TGTGCCACCCAGGGACTAGCGGGAGGCGGGGAAGAGACCCAGTACTTC. Translated, it gives CATQGLAGGGEETQYF.

This chain joins TRBV29-1 and TRBJ1-3, with TRBD1 identical over 7 bases. Germline CDR1 reads SQVTM; CDR2 reads ANQGSEA. V was clipped by 7 bases and J by 0 bases; unmatched bases: 6. The CDR3 extends over 14 amino acids. The CDR3 protein is CSGWDSGSGNTIYF. CDR3 nucleotide sequence: TGCAGCGGGTGGGACAGTGGCTCTGGAAACACCATATATTTT.

This clone occurred once. The chain employs TRBV11-2 and TRBJ2-1, with a weak D call TRBD2 (6 bases). The CDR3 is 14 residues long. Germline V gene data show CDR1 as SGHAT and CDR2 as FQNNGV. V was cut by 5 bases and J by 2 bases, with 10 bases left in between. CDR3 amino acids: CASSQTSTYNEQFF. CDR3 DNA sequence: TGTGCCAGCAGCCAGACTAGTACCTACAATGAGCAGTTCTTC.

This chain links TRBV28 with TRBJ1-1, with 8 bases aligning to TRBD1. V lost 6 bases to trimming and J lost 11 bases; unmatched junction nucleotides: 11. CDR1 and CDR2 (germline): MDHEN, SYDVKM. This CDR3 contains 13 residues. The CDR3 bases are TGTGCCAGCAGGCCCCCCGACAGGGGCCAGGCTTTCTTT. Translating gives CASRPPDRGQAFF. The whole variable domain, filled in from reference TRBV28 and TRBJ1-1, reads DVKVTQSSRYLVKRTGEKVFLECVQDMDHENMFWYRQDPGLGLRLIYFSYDVKMKEKGDIPEGYSVSREKKERFSLILESASTNQTSMYLCASRPPDRGQAFFGQGTRLTVV.

V is TRBV7-2 and J is TRBJ2-7; 11 bases agree with TRBD1. V lost 0 bases, J lost 7 bases, and 5 bases stayed unmatched. The germline V gene encodes CDR1 SGHTA and CDR2 FQGNSA. The CDR3 has 15 residues. The CDR3 spells CASSLAGQGAREQYF. CDR3 in DNA: TGTGCCAGCAGCTTAGCTGGACAGGGGGCGCGTGAGCAGTACTTC.

The CDR3 here is CASSSFLNTEAFF. The CDR3 bases are TGTGCCAGCAGCTCCTTCCTGAACACTGAAGCTTTCTTT. The V and J genes are TRBV28 and TRBJ1-1; D gene ambiguous. Germline CDR1 is MDHEN and CDR2 is SYDVKM. The CDR3 is 13 amino acids. V was trimmed by 6 bases and J by 0 bases, leaving 8 bases between them.

The J gene is TRBJ2-6, the V gene TRBV5-1, with 8 bases aligning to TRBD1. The CDR3 consists of 18 residues. The germline CDR1 and CDR2 sequences are SGHRS and YFSETQ. The J segment lost 1 base and the V segment lost 0 bases, leaving 6 bases of the junction unmatched. The CDR3 DNA reads as TGCGCCAGCAGCTTGGAGGGCCAGGGGGCGTCTGGGGCCAACGTCCTGACTTTC. It encodes CASSLEGQGASGANVLTF. The whole variable domain, remainder taken from reference TRBV5-1 and TRBJ2-6, is KAGVTQTPRYLIKTRGQQVTLSCSPISGHRSVSWYQQTPGQGLQFLFEYFSETQRNKGNFPGRFSGRQFSNSRSEMNVSTLELGDSALYLCASSLEGQGASGANVLTFGAGSRLTVL.

The chain is built from TRBV28 and TRBJ1-1; unclear D gene. Trimming removed 1 base at V and 3 bases at J, with 6 bases between. The CDR3 length is 13 residues. Germline assignment: CDR1 MDHEN and CDR2 SYDVKM. The CDR3 here is CASSLLQYTEAFF. The CDR3 DNA reads TGTGCCAGCAGTTTATTGCAGTACACTGAAGCTTTCTTT.

This chain links TRBV14 with TRBJ1-2; tentatively, D is TRBD1 (6 bases). Germline values: CDR1 SGHDN, CDR2 FVKESK. The CDR3 spans 14 residues. Deletions cut 0 bases from V and 6 bases from J, with 11 bases between. The CDR3 coding sequence is TGTGCCAGCAGCCAAGAACAGGGTAGTCATGGCTACACCTTC. Translated: CASSQEQGSHGYTF.